The rows below give T cell receptor beta chains drawn from one sample of a study of shared clonotypes between healthy human individuals. The method was immunoSEQ multiplex PCR; TCRdb's version includes in-frame clones alone and lacks a portion of them. The sample includes under 1,100,000 clones, about 75% of them seen just once. The sequencing input was memory CD4+ T cells sorted from blood. Source of these receptors: a man aged 18 to 29 in good health. CDR3s include the opening cysteine and the closing phenylalanine or tryptophan. The order of the fields is clone size, V gene, J gene, D gene, CDR3 DNA, CDR3 protein. A D gene is named only where the DNA matches it firmly. Only part of the rows carry a size: once, few, many, or a class if the clone is expanded.

>few|TRBV9|TRBJ2-1|TRBD2
TGTGCCAGCAGCCCTCTTAAAACGCCACTAGCGGGAGTGGGCAATGAGCAGTTCTTC
CASSPLKTPLAGVGNEQFF
>few|TRBV2|TRBJ1-6|TRBD1
TGTGCCAGCAGCACCGACAGGGGGAGTTCACCCCTCCACTTT
CASSTDRGSSPLHF
>.|TRBV11-1|TRBJ1-1|.
TGTGCCAGCAGCTTAGCGGGGACGAAAACTGAAGCTTTCTTT
CASSLAGTKTEAFF
>.|TRBV7-8|TRBJ2-7|.
TGTGCCAGCAGCTTAGTTCGGGGCCACGAGCAGTACTTC
CASSLVRGHEQYF
>.|TRBV29-1|TRBJ1-2|.
TGCAGCGTTGATCCCTGGCCTGGCTACACCTTC
CSVDPWPGYTF
>.|TRBV30|TRBJ1-3|.
TGTGCCTGGAGTGCGAGTCACTCTGGAAACACCATATATTTT
CAWSASHSGNTIYF
>.|TRBV9|TRBJ2-2|.
TGTGCCAGCAGCGTAGTGTCGGGGTTCGGGGAGCTGTTTTTT
CASSVVSGFGELFF
>.|TRBV4-1|TRBJ2-7|TRBD2
TGCGCCAGCAGCCAAGAAAGGTTTGCTAGCGGGGCCTCCTACGAGCAGTACTTC
CASSQERFASGASYEQYF
>.|TRBV7-9|TRBJ1-1|.
TGTGCCAGCAGTTACCTAACCGGGACTGAAGCTTTCTTT
CASSYLTGTEAFF
>.|TRBV5-6|TRBJ1-2|.
TGTGCCAGCAGCTTGGCCCGGGGTTGGAATGGCTACACCTTC
CASSLARGWNGYTF
>.|TRBV4-2|TRBJ2-7|TRBD1
TGTGCCAGCAGCCAAGTGATGGGGGACAGCTCCTACGAGCAGTACTTC
CASSQVMGDSSYEQYF
>.|TRBV21-1|TRBJ2-1|.
TGTGCCAGCAGCAAACTAAATGGGGTAGGCAATGAGCAGTTCTTC
CASSKLNGVGNEQFF
>many|TRBV2|TRBJ1-4|.
TGTGCCAGCAGTAAGGACTCTAATAGTGAAAAACTGTTTTTT
CASSKDSNSEKLFF
>.|TRBV7-2|TRBJ1-2|.
TGTGCCAGCAGCTTGAGTAAGAGTTTGTCTGGCTATGGCTACACCTTC
CASSLSKSLSGYGYTF
>.|TRBV7-8|TRBJ1-3|.
TGTGCCAGCAGCAGGGGGGTAGCTGGAAACACCATATATTTT
CASSRGVAGNTIYF
>.|TRBV6-5|TRBJ1-1|.
TGTGCCAGCACTTCCCGGGCGAACACTGAAGCTTTCTTT
CASTSRANTEAFF
>.|TRBV28|TRBJ2-1|TRBD1
TGTGCCAGTCGGCGGCAGGGGGCTATCGGCAATGAGCAGTTCTTC
CASRRQGAIGNEQFF
>.|TRBV4-3|TRBJ2-7|TRBD2
TGCGCCAGCAGCCAAGAGGTTGGGTACGGGACTAGCGGGAGTTCGGCCTACGAGCAGTACTTC
CASSQEVGYGTSGSSAYEQYF
>.|TRBV28|TRBJ2-7|TRBD2
TGTGCCAGCGCTAGCGGAGCTTACGAGCAGTACTTC
CASASGAYEQYF
>.|TRBV7-2|TRBJ1-2|.
TGTGCCAGCAGGCCGGACAGTGCTAACTATGGCTACACCTTC
CASRPDSANYGYTF
>once|TRBV2|TRBJ2-5|.
TGTGCCAGCAGACCGATGGCGTCCCTAGGCGGCCAGTACTTC
CASRPMASLGGQYF
>.|TRBV6-5|TRBJ2-2|.
TGTGCCAGCAGCCCCCGAATAGGGGAGAGGGAGCTGTTTTTT
CASSPRIGERELFF
>.|TRBV7-8|TRBJ2-3|.
TGTGCCAGCAGCTTACTCGGCACCTACACAGATACGCAGTATTTT
CASSLLGTYTDTQYF
>.|TRBV11-2|TRBJ2-1|TRBD2
TGTGCCAGCAGCGCCACAACTAGCGGGCGGGGCAATGAGCAGTTCTTC
CASSATTSGRGNEQFF
>.|TRBV5-4|TRBJ2-7|TRBD1
TGTGCCAGCAGCACGACAGGGGCGGATTACGAGCAGTACTTC
CASSTTGADYEQYF
>few|TRBV7-8|TRBJ2-7|.
TGTGCCAGCACCCTCCGGGGCGTCTACTACGAGCAGTACTTC
CASTLRGVYYEQYF
>few|TRBV4-3|TRBJ2-1|.
TGCGCCAGCAGCCAAGATCTAAAAGGGAGCTGGGGTGAGCAGTTCTTC
CASSQDLKGSWGEQFF
>.|TRBV4-1|TRBJ1-3|.
TGCGCCAGCAGTCCAATAACAGGGAAATGGGGAAACACCATATATTTT
CASSPITGKWGNTIYF
>.|TRBV7-3|TRBJ2-2|.
TGTGCCAGCTCGAGACCGCCTAGCAGACTCAACACCGGGGAGCTGTTTTTT
CASSRPPSRLNTGELFF
>.|TRBV15|TRBJ1-2|.
TGTGCCACCAGCAGAGATCCGGGGGGATATGGCTACACCTTC
CATSRDPGGYGYTF
>once|TRBV15|TRBJ2-7|TRBD1
TGTGCCACCAGCAGAGAAGGGACAGGGAACTACGAGCAGTACTTC
CATSREGTGNYEQYF
>.|TRBV6-5|TRBJ1-2|.
TGTGCCAGCAGTTACTCGGGGCTCGGCTACACCTTC
CASSYSGLGYTF
>once|TRBV5-4|TRBJ2-3|.
TGTGCCAGCAGCCCGGGATGGTCAGGGAGCACAGATACGCAGTATTTT
CASSPGWSGSTDTQYF
>.|TRBV30|TRBJ2-3|.
TGTGCCTGGAGTGTATATGGCAGGGGAACAGATACGCAGTATTTT
CAWSVYGRGTDTQYF
>.|TRBV7-9|TRBJ1-4|.
TGTGCCAGCAGCCGCCCTAACAGGGCCCTTAATGAAAAACTGTTTTTT
CASSRPNRALNEKLFF
>.|TRBV6-5|TRBJ1-5|.
TGTGCCAGCAGTTACTCGGATCAGCCCCAGCATTTT
CASSYSDQPQHF
>.|TRBV5-1|TRBJ2-1|TRBD2
TGCGCCAGCAGCCCAGGGACTAGCGGGGGGGCCGACTCCTACAATGAGCAGTTCTTC
CASSPGTSGGADSYNEQFF
>.|TRBV9|TRBJ2-3|TRBD2
TGTGCCAGCAGCCTCGGGACTAGCGGGGGGGGTGGTACGCAGTATTTT
CASSLGTSGGGGTQYF
>.|TRBV5-1|TRBJ2-7|.
TGCGCCAGCAGGCTACAGGGAAGTAACGAGCAGTACTTC
CASRLQGSNEQYF
>.|TRBV5-1|TRBJ2-1|TRBD2
TGCGCCAGCAGCATCCCCACTAGCGGAACGAATGAGCAGTTCTTC
CASSIPTSGTNEQFF
>.|TRBV5-6|TRBJ1-2|.
TGTGCCAGCAGCTCCTTCTCTTATGGCTACACCTTC
CASSSFSYGYTF
>.|TRBV2|TRBJ1-2|.
TGTGCCAGCAGTGCTGACAGCACCTATGGCTACACCTTC
CASSADSTYGYTF
>.|TRBV5-4|TRBJ2-3|TRBD1
TGTGCCAGCAGCAGACGGGACAGGGGTACAGATACGCAGTATTTT
CASSRRDRGTDTQYF
>.|TRBV19|TRBJ2-6|TRBD1
TGTGCCAGTAGCAATGACAGGGCTGGGGCCAACGTCCTGACTTTC
CASSNDRAGANVLTF
>.|TRBV5-4|TRBJ2-3|TRBD1
TGTGCCAGCAGCTTGGGGACAGGGGTTCCAGATACGCAGTATTTT
CASSLGTGVPDTQYF
>.|TRBV5-1|TRBJ2-1|TRBD2
TGCGCCAGCAGCTTTACAAGCGGGGGGGCGATCCCGCAGTTCTTC
CASSFTSGGAIPQFF
>.|TRBV21-1|TRBJ2-7|.
TGTGCCAGCAGCACGGGACAGGGGGCAGGGTACGAGCAGTACTTC
CASSTGQGAGYEQYF
>.|TRBV7-9|TRBJ2-1|.
TGTGCCAGCAGCTTAGCGTGGGGCAATGAGCAGTTCTTC
CASSLAWGNEQFF
>.|TRBV6-1|TRBJ2-7|.
TGTGCCAGCAGTGATCGGCTCCCCCCATACGAGCAGTACTTC
CASSDRLPPYEQYF
>.|TRBV4-3|TRBJ1-2|TRBD1
TGCGCCAGCAGCCAAGATTCACCGGGACAGTCGTTAACCTTTAACTATGGCTACACCTTC
CASSQDSPGQSLTFNYGYTF
>.|TRBV28|TRBJ1-4|TRBD1
TGTGCCAGCAGTTTAGTCGAACAGGGGGAACTGTTTTTT
CASSLVEQGELFF
>few|TRBV4-2|TRBJ2-2|TRBD2
TGTGCCAGCAGCCAAGATTGGCGCGGGAGGAACACCGGGGAGCTGTTTTTT
CASSQDWRGRNTGELFF
>few|TRBV30|TRBJ1-5|.
TGTGCCTGGAGTGTTTCAGGGCAACAGCCCCAGCATTTT
CAWSVSGQQPQHF
>.|TRBV18|TRBJ1-2|.
TGTGCCAGCTCACTCTCGGTGGACTATGGCTACACCTTC
CASSLSVDYGYTF